This entry features one TCR beta chain sequence. Its binding antigen is unknown. No base qualities exist here, and no much larger clone lies one base off it. Uninvolved adjacent lung was obtained at least 2 cm from the tumor margin, and the absence of atypia was confirmed by two independent pathologists. At diagnosis, tumor, uninvolved tumor-adjacent lung and peripheral blood were collected and then preserved as a mix of FFPE and fresh-frozen material. Trimming at the junction amounts to 5 bases on V and 6 bases on J, and the germline ends lie 14 bases apart. The CDR3 has 14 amino acids, counting the end cysteine and phenylalanine. Here the CDR3 DNA is all that survives: 42 bases in frame from base 1. Via the germline V gene, CDR1 is MDHEN and CDR2 SYDVKM. These data originate in a study of T cells in localized non-small cell lung cancer (dated by TCRdb to the early 2020s). Background for the entire study: The study analyzed T cell repertoires of roughly 220 early-stage NSCLC patients, comparing tumors and uninvolved tumor-adjacent lungs. The cohort comprised some 240 treatment-naïve NSCLC patients with resected, localized lung tumors. The mean age of the NSCLC patients was 50 to 85 years, with 130 or so men and around 100 women. Results and caveats for the whole study, not just this receptor: Because multi-region tumor sequencing was not done, intratumor heterogeneity could not be ruled out. The highest T cell clonality was observed in uninvolved tumor-adjacent lung, where clonality exceeded that of tumor, suggesting that antigenic responses were more focused in uninvolved tumor-adjacent lung. Since the design was exploratory, TCR variables were selected using unadjusted p-values with no false-discovery rate correction. Higher blood T cell density associated with longer overall survival, while higher adjacent-lung clonality associated with shorter survival. A median of around 57 of the top 100 tumor clones turned up in the paired uninvolved adjacent lung, and some 27 of those clones also ranked among the top 100 of that same adjacent lung.

The immunoSEQ Assay was used to sequence TCR beta CDR3 regions from DNA. The authors' analysis ran thus. T cell density was computed as TCR beta template counts normalized to usable DNA estimated by amplifying housekeeping genes. The preseqR package was used to estimate richness by extrapolating to 400,000 templates for PBMC samples and to 120,000 templates for tissue samples. Clonality was calculated as one minus Pielou's evenness. Tissue-enriched TCRs were identified through differential abundance testing performed on productive amino-acid clonotypes, with a minimum total count of 5 and an alpha of 0.1. The Jaccard Index and the Morisita Overlap Index were used to measure repertoire overlap between compartments. TCR beta CDR3s were clustered by GLIPH together with public tetramer-defined viral CDR3s, and at least three viral sequences plus V-gene enrichment were required for viral motifs. The source is immuneACCESS, and TCRdb retained only in-frame sequences with V and J called. Part of the clones is not carried over; for the studies checked, unresolved V genes explain less than half of this, and the remainder is unexplained. V, J and clone size derive from that table, while D and trimming were established from the DNA sequence. In this sample the table shows some 1,600 clones, 21% of which occur a single time. Under 20% of the sample is taken by the ten largest.

This TCR came from a woman aged 35-75 years with stage I lung adenocarcinoma. This chain is built from TRBV28 and TRBJ2-1; the D gene is perhaps TRBD1, on 6 matching bases. The sequencing here drew on normal lung tissue next to the tumor, taken before any cancer treatment. The CDR3 in this case is CASSGLIQGNEQFF. The nucleotide sequence is TGTGCCAGCAGTGGATTAATACAGGGCAATGAGCAGTTCTTC.